Here is one TCR beta chain with its context. The antigen this receptor binds is unknown. Base qualities are missing; no much larger clone stands one base away. The listed sequencing device is Illumina HiSeq 1500. Clones were called with MiXCR by TCRdb after fastp trimmed the public reads at Q25, and only in-frame beta chains were retained. Identical CDR3 protein sequences are pooled into one entry, listed with their most common genes and DNA. Here the sample has 600,000 to 800,000 distinct CDR3 sequences; about 24% occur a single time. The ten largest clones add up to around 8% of the sample. The data belong to a study of T cell repertoires in cytomegalovirus infection (dated by TCRdb to the late 2010s). In terms of the full investigation: Because public TCR beta signatures pointed to carriage of CMV infection together with the matching HLA type, the HLA type of each donor mattered for the analysis. On the study overall, not on this receptor specifically: In the ex vivo response, HLA-C-restricted CMV-specific TCR beta clonotypes were dominant, and in two of eight donors the single most frequent clonotype came from this HLA-C-restricted group. In both this cohort and an independent cohort of some 380 donors, the cumulative frequency of public TCR beta family members distinguished carriers of CMV infection plus the relevant HLA type.

V is trimmed back by 7 bases and J by 4 bases, and the junction contains 9 bases that no gene match accounts for. CDR3 length: 14 amino acids, cysteine to phenylalanine. The retained sequence is limited to the CDR3, 42 bases, with the frame set at the first base. The germline V gene (reference sequence) supplies CDR1 LNHDA and CDR2 SQIVND. This receptor chain uses TRBV19 and TRBJ1-1; TRBD1 matches 7 bases in the middle. The receptor comes from a human donor in good health (CMV status not recorded). Some clones in this sample may be carry-over from other donors' samples. Sequenced sample: CD8+ T cells from PBMCs. The CDR3 sequence is CASTYRQGGTEAFF. The nucleotide sequence is given as TGTGCCAGTACTTACAGACAGGGTGGCACTGAAGCTTTCTTT.